The 30 T cell receptor beta chains listed next were all sequenced from one sample in a study of PD-1 blockade in mismatch repair-deficient tumors. Libraries were prepared by immunoSEQ multiplex PCR; TCRdb keeps only in-frame clonotypes and omits some of them. This sample has 15,000 to 25,000 clones, with around 80% found just once. The sequenced sample was PBMCs, obtained 52 weeks after starting pembrolizumab. These receptors were obtained from an adult with mismatch repair-deficient cancer.

The chain combines TRBV11-3 with TRBJ1-1, with a tentative D call TRBD1 (5 bases). The CDR3 length is 14 residues. V gave up 3 bases and J gave up 12 bases, with 20 bases separating them. Per germline, CDR1 SGHNT and CDR2 YENEEA. The CDR3 coding sequence is TGTGCCAGCAGCTTCCAATCGGGGGTGGAGAAAACTTTCTTT. This encodes CASSFQSGVEKTFF.

The rearrangement uses TRBV7-2 and TRBJ2-3; D remains ambiguous. Between the trimmed V and J ends, which lost 5 bases and 2 bases, there was a span of 5 bases. The CDR3 is 12 residues long. Germline values: CDR1 SGHTA, CDR2 FQGNSA. CDR3 amino acids: CASSPFTDTQYF. The CDR3 nucleotides read TGTGCCAGCAGCCCCTTCACAGATACGCAGTATTTT.

This clone was recorded only once. The chain links TRBV2 to TRBJ1-1, with 7 nucleotides matching TRBD1. Germline loops: CDR1 SNHLY, CDR2 FYNNEI. With V trimmed by 2 bases and J by 4 bases, 10 bases remained unmatched. The CDR3 is 16 amino acids. DNA of the CDR3: TGTGCCAGCAGTGAACCCCGGACAGGCCAACGCACTGAAGCTTTCTTT. Translation gives CASSEPRTGQRTEAFF.

J is TRBJ2-3 and V is TRBV7-3, with 12 bases identical to TRBD2. V shed 5 bases, J shed 0 bases, and the junction held 0 bases outside the gene matches. CDR1 is SGHTA, CDR2 FQGTGA, per germline. The length of the CDR3 is 15 residues. In nucleotides, the CDR3 is TGTGCCAGCAGCGGACTAGCGGGAAGCACAGATACGCAGTATTTT. Translation: CASSGLAGSTDTQYF. The complete variable domain, with remaining parts taken from reference TRBV7-3 and TRBJ2-3, reads GAGVSQTPSNKVTEKGKYVELRCDPISGHTALYWYRQSLGQGPEFLIYFQGTGAADDSGLPNDRFFAVRPEGSVSTLKIQRTERGDSAVYLCASSGLAGSTDTQYFGPGTRLTVL.

The genes are TRBV30 and TRBJ2-1, with 10 bases lining up with TRBD2. J was trimmed by 5 bases and V by 0 bases; bases with no gene match: 10. The CDR3 consists of 17 residues. Germline CDR1 GTSNPN, CDR2 SVGIG (reference sequence). The CDR3 here is CAWSVPWTSGLHNEQFF. Written as DNA, the CDR3 is TGTGCCTGGAGTGTGCCCTGGACTAGCGGACTCCACAATGAGCAGTTCTTC. Supplemented by reference TRBV30 and TRBJ2-1, the full variable domain reads SQTIHQWPATLVQPVGSPLSLECTVEGTSNPNLYWYRQAAGRGLQLLFYSVGIGQISSEVPQNLSASRPQDRQFILSSKKLLLSDSGFYLCAWSVPWTSGLHNEQFFGPGTRLTVL.

The chain recombines TRBV30 with TRBJ1-6, with 7 bases aligning to TRBD1. This CDR3 has 15 amino acids. J was trimmed by 6 bases and V by 3 bases; bases with no gene match: 8. Germline V gives CDR1 GTSNPN, CDR2 SVGIG (reference sequence). This CDR3 reads CAWRPTGTANSPLHF. The CDR3 nucleotides read TGTGCCTGGAGGCCAACCGGGACAGCTAATTCACCCCTCCACTTT.

The rearrangement joins TRBV11-2 to TRBJ2-6; D is perhaps TRBD1 (5 bases). CDR3 length: 13 amino acids. The V end lost 6 bases, the J end lost 12 bases, and 15 bases lay between the germline ends. Germline lookup yields CDR1 SGHAT and CDR2 FQNNGV. CDR3 protein: CASRPRVAGVLTF. CDR3 sequence (DNA): TGTGCCAGCAGGCCCAGGGTCGCAGGCGTCCTGACTTTC.

The chain uses TRBV2 and TRBJ1-5; 7 nucleotides line up with TRBD1. The V segment lost 8 bases and the J segment 2 bases; nucleotides outside the gene matches: 3. CDR1 is SNHLY and CDR2 is FYNNEI in the germline V gene. This CDR3 comprises 13 residues. The chain's CDR3 is CASDRVGNQPQHF. Here the CDR3 DNA reads TGTGCCAGCGACAGGGTGGGCAATCAGCCCCAGCATTTT.

This clone was seen only a few times. The chain has TRBV11-2 and TRBJ2-5; TRBD2 matches at 8 bases. CDR3 length: 15 residues. Trimming cost V 0 bases and J 5 bases; bases outside gene matches: 5. CDR1 and CDR2 from the germline V gene are SGHAT and FQNNGV. The CDR3 DNA reads TGTGCCAGCAGCTTAGAACGGGAGGGCCTCGAGACCCAGTACTTC. Residues: CASSLEREGLETQYF.

The chain couples TRBV2 to TRBJ1-2, with unresolved D. The CDR3 has 13 residues. Trimming removed 7 bases at V and 7 bases at J, with 16 bases between. Per germline, CDR1 SNHLY and CDR2 FYNNEI. CDR3 in amino acids: CASKSGSPGGYTF. The CDR3 DNA reads as TGTGCCAGCAAAAGCGGGTCCCCGGGTGGCTACACCTTC.

The J gene is TRBJ1-5, the V gene TRBV19; tentatively, D is TRBD1 (5 bases). This CDR3 spans 15 amino acids. V lost 2 bases to trimming and J lost 6 bases, with 14 bases between them. Germline CDR1 and CDR2: LNHDA and SQIVND (reference sequence). The CDR3 is CASSISGGFGQPQHF. DNA for the CDR3: TGTGCCAGTAGTATAAGCGGGGGGTTCGGTCAGCCCCAGCATTTT.

This chain joins TRBV30 and TRBJ2-7; D may be TRBD2 (6 bases). The germline CDR1 and CDR2 sequences are GTSNPN and SVGIG (reference sequence). This CDR3 comprises 13 residues. Trimming shortened V by 1 base and J by 2 bases, and 9 bases separated the two germline ends. DNA of the CDR3: TGTGCCTGGAGTGCCGGGACTGCCTACGAGCAGTACTTC. It codes for CAWSAGTAYEQYF.

The chain links TRBV5-4 to TRBJ2-1; the D is unclear. This CDR3 comprises 14 residues. Germline CDR1 SGHNT, CDR2 YYREEE (reference sequence). Between the trimmed V and J ends, which lost 0 bases and 5 bases, there was a span of 9 bases. The CDR3 region is CASSLDTTNNEQFF. As DNA, the CDR3 is TGTGCCAGCAGCTTGGATACAACCAACAATGAGCAGTTCTTC.

This clone was seen once. CDR3 nucleotide sequence: TGTGCCAGCAGTGGCCGAGGCAGGGGAATTAGCACAGATACGCAGTATTTT. Translating gives CASSGRGRGISTDTQYF. The genes are TRBV28 and TRBJ2-3; D perhaps matches TRBD1 (6 bases). The CDR3 runs to 17 residues. The V gene's germline CDR1 is MDHEN and CDR2 SYDVKM. Trimming took 5 bases from V and 0 from J, leaving 18 bases between them.

The gene calls are TRBV5-5 and TRBJ2-7; D gene uncertain. CDR1 is SGHKS, CDR2 YYEKEE, per germline (reference sequence). This CDR3 is built from 11 residues. V lost 0 bases, J lost 6 bases, and 4 bases lay in between. CDR3 region: CASSLVSEQYF. The DNA for the CDR3 is TGTGCCAGCAGCTTGGTGAGCGAGCAGTACTTC.

The DNA for the CDR3 is TGTGCCATCCGGACTAGCCAGGGGAGAGAGCAGTACTTC. Translation gives CAIRTSQGREQYF. The chain is built from TRBV10-3 and TRBJ2-7; the match to TRBD2 covers 8 bases. The CDR3 sequence is 13 residues long. The V and J ends lost 8 bases and 7 bases, in that order; junction bases with no gene match: 10. Germline loops: CDR1 ENHRY, CDR2 SYGVKD.

The chain employs TRBV28 and TRBJ2-5; possible D gene TRBD1, 7 bases. The CDR3 runs to 14 residues. CDR1 is MDHEN, CDR2 SYDVKM, per germline. With 4 bases removed from V and 4 bases from J, the gap between germline ends came to 13 bases. CDR3 sequence: CASSYYRGGETQYF. CDR3 DNA: TGTGCCAGCAGTTACTACAGGGGAGGAGAGACCCAGTACTTC.

V usage is TRBV7-9 and J usage is TRBJ2-1; 9 bases line up with TRBD2. Germline V gene lookup returns CDR1 SEHNR and CDR2 FQNEAQ (reference sequence). This CDR3 has 16 amino acids. With V trimmed by 1 base and J by 5 bases, 6 bases remained unmatched. CDR3 nucleotides: TGTGCCAGCAGCTTAGTTACGGCGGGAGGGGACAATGAGCAGTTCTTC. As protein: CASSLVTAGGDNEQFF.

V is TRBV19 and J is TRBJ1-1, with 7 nucleotides matching TRBD1. Germline V gene sequence: CDR1 LNHDA, CDR2 SQIVND (reference sequence). V was pared by 5 bases and J by 7 bases, with 4 bases of the junction left unmatched. This CDR3 has 12 residues. The CDR3 DNA reads as TGTGCCAGTAGTGGGACAGTTGGTGAAGCTTTCTTT. Protein: CASSGTVGEAFF.

V and J are TRBV27 and TRBJ2-5, with TRBD1 identical over 12 bases. V was pared by 6 bases and J by 4 bases, with 9 bases of the junction left unmatched. This CDR3 has 16 amino acids. Germline V lookup: CDR1 MNHEY, CDR2 SMNVEV (reference sequence). Here the CDR3 reads CASRAAGTGGRETQYF. In DNA form, the CDR3 reads TGTGCCAGCAGAGCTGCCGGGACAGGGGGCCGAGAGACCCAGTACTTC.

The rearrangement uses TRBV6-5 and TRBJ2-3; 8 bases match TRBD1. Germline CDR1 is MNHEY and CDR2 is SVGAGI. Trimming at V came to 4 bases and at J to 1 base, leaving 4 bases not matched to a gene. The CDR3 sequence is 15 residues long. The CDR3 region has the DNA TGTGCCAGCAGTTCCATGGACAGGGGCACAGATACGCAGTATTTT. This gives the protein CASSSMDRGTDTQYF.

This clone has just a few counts. The CDR3 protein is CASHPSGTSGSPTYEQYF. DNA for the CDR3: TGTGCCAGCCACCCCTCCGGGACTAGCGGATCCCCCACCTACGAGCAGTACTTC. The chain employs TRBV11-1 and TRBJ2-7; 11 bases are a match to TRBD2. V gave up 8 bases and J gave up 2 bases; unmatched junction bases: 17. This CDR3 has 18 residues. CDR1 and CDR2 from the germline V gene are SGHAT and FQDESV (reference sequence).

This clone was counted once. This chain connects TRBV10-3 to TRBJ1-4; possibly TRBD1 for D (5 bases). Per the germline V gene, CDR1 is ENHRY and CDR2 is SYGVKD. V was pared by 3 bases and J by 5 bases, with 7 bases between. The CDR3 has 13 residues. CDR3: CAISERQNEKLFF. The DNA of the CDR3 is TGTGCCATCAGTGAAAGACAGAATGAAAAACTGTTTTTT.

The chain has TRBV19 and TRBJ2-7, with TRBD1 matching over 11 bases. This CDR3 has 17 amino acids. The germline V gene encodes CDR1 LNHDA and CDR2 SQIVND (reference sequence). The J segment lost 2 bases and the V segment lost 3 bases, leaving 9 bases of the junction unmatched. In DNA form, the CDR3 reads TGTGCCAGTAGTATTTGGACAGGGGGCGAATGGGCCTACGAGCAGTACTTC. Residues: CASSIWTGGEWAYEQYF.

V and J are TRBV9 and TRBJ1-5; D is unresolved. Trimming removed 0 bases at V and 2 bases at J, with 6 bases between. Germline values: CDR1 SGDLS, CDR2 YYNGEE. The CDR3 extends over 14 amino acids. For the CDR3, the DNA is TGTGCCAGCAGCGTAGACCCAGGCAATCAGCCCCAGCATTTT. Amino acid sequence: CASSVDPGNQPQHF.

V and J are TRBV11-3 and TRBJ1-1; TRBD1 matches at 8 bases. Germline V gives CDR1 SGHNT, CDR2 YENEEA. J was trimmed by 3 bases and V by 5 bases; bases with no gene match: 5. CDR3 length equals 14 residues. CDR3 sequence: CASSPGTGYTEAFF. DNA of the CDR3: TGTGCCAGCAGCCCGGGGACAGGCTACACTGAAGCTTTCTTT.

This chain uses TRBV15 with TRBJ2-5; 7 nucleotides match TRBD1. The junction had 8 bases not matched to a gene; V was cut back by 3 bases and J by 1 base. From germline, CDR1 is LNHNV and CDR2 YYDKDF (reference sequence). There are 16 residues in the CDR3. In DNA form, the CDR3 reads TGTGCCACCAGCAGGGACACAGGGGACCTCCAAGAGACCCAGTACTTC. This codes for CATSRDTGDLQETQYF.

The V and J genes are TRBV6-6 and TRBJ2-3; 8 bases align to TRBD2. Germline V gene data show CDR1 as MNHNY and CDR2 as SVGAGI (reference sequence). V lost 7 bases and J lost 7; bases outside the gene matches: 4. The CDR3 spans 12 residues. CDR3 sequence reads: CASTRGGNTQYF. The CDR3 DNA reads TGTGCCAGCACCCGCGGGGGGAATACGCAGTATTTT.

V gene TRBV28 combines with J gene TRBJ2-1, with 9 nucleotides matching TRBD1. Per germline, CDR1 MDHEN and CDR2 SYDVKM. The CDR3 extends over 15 amino acids. V dropped 6 bases and J dropped 4; count of bases not matched to a gene: 7. The CDR3 here is CASRAGTGRYNEQFF. In DNA, the CDR3 is TGTGCCAGCAGGGCCGGGACAGGGCGTTACAATGAGCAGTTCTTC.

This sequence joins TRBV9 and TRBJ1-1, with 8 bases fitting TRBD1. Germline assignment: CDR1 SGDLS and CDR2 YYNGEE. With V trimmed by 3 bases and J by 1 base, 2 bases remained unmatched. The CDR3 runs 14 residues. In nucleotides, the CDR3 is TGTGCCAGCAGCGGTACAGGGGGGAACACTGAAGCTTTCTTT. The encoded protein is CASSGTGGNTEAFF. Looking up the rest from reference TRBV9 and TRBJ1-1 gives the full variable domain: DSGVTQTPKHLITATGQRVTLRCSPRSGDLSVYWYQQSLDQGLQFLIQYYNGEERAKGNILERFSAQQFPDLHSELNLSSLELGDSALYFCASSGTGGNTEAFFGQGTRLTVV.